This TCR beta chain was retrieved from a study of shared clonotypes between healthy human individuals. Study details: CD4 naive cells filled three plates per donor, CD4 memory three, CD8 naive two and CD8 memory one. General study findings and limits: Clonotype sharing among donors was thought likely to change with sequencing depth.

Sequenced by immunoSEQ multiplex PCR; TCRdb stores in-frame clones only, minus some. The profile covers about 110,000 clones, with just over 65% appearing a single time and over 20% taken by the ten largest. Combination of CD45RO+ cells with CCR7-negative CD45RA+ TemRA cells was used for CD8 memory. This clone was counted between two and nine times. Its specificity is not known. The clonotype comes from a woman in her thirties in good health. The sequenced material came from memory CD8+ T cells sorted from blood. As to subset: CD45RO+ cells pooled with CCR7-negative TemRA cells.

The CDR3 is CASRETPTGSTEAFF. The CDR3 DNA is TGTGCCAGCAGAGAGACCCCGACAGGGAGCACTGAAGCTTTCTTT. The chain recombines TRBV27 with TRBJ1-1, with 7 bases lining up with TRBD1. The V and J ends lost 6 bases and 4 bases, in that order; junction bases with no gene match: 11. Germline V gene lookup returns CDR1 MNHEY and CDR2 SMNVEV (reference sequence). This CDR3 is 15 amino acids long.